The clone carrying this TCR beta chain was seen repeatedly, ten times or more. Its antigen remains unknown. The sample originates from a study of breast tumors, draining lymph nodes, adjacent tissues. Findings and caveats of the study: Tumor repertoires ranked between lymph nodes and nontumor tissue in diversity, with V and J gene preferences. Luminal-like breast cancer showed significantly higher tumor–nontumor repertoire similarity than basal-like. Findings are consistent with lymph node origin and intratumoral expansion of most tumor T cells.

With 1 base clipped from V and 7 bases from J, the junction kept 8 bases outside the gene matches. This CDR3 comprises 18 residues. Per the germline V gene, CDR1 is MGHRA and CDR2 is YSYEKL. The lymph nodes were axillary draining lymph nodes from breast cancer patients. MiXCR, applied by TCRdb to the multiplex PCR reads, yields one record per CDR3 protein. The sample includes 130,000 or so distinct CDR3 sequences, around 20% of them seen just once. The TCR originated in a female donor with breast cancer. Some clones in this sample may be carry-over from other donors' samples. The sequenced material came from axillary lymph node tissue. The chain links TRBV4-1 to TRBJ2-1; 15 bases map to TRBD2. The CDR3 coding sequence is TGCGCCAGCAGCCAAGTCGATTTGGGACTAGCGGGAGGAAATGAGCAGTTCTTC. Encoded protein: CASSQVDLGLAGGNEQFF.